This T cell receptor (beta chain) came from a study of T cell responses to AZD1222 COVID-19 vaccine. Turning to this clone: The target antigen is unknown. Distinct nucleotide sequences in the sample also encode this CDR3.

Assay used: immunoSEQ multiplex PCR; TCRdb lists only in-frame clones, some missing. In the table there are under 150,000 clones, just over 90% of which are singletons. The germline CDR1 and CDR2 sequences are ENHRY and SYGVKD. The length of the CDR3 is 14 residues. The V gene lost 3 bases and the J gene lost 1 base, with 7 bases spanning the gap. Regarding the study as a whole: No repertoire was sampled before or during the peak T cell response, only after it. White British donors predominated, females outnumbered males, and clonal diversity was possibly underestimated.

The material sequenced was peripheral blood, taken on day 0 of AZD1222 vaccination. The receptor's source is an adult in good health. The rearrangement links TRBV10-3 to TRBJ1-5, with D uncertain. This CDR3 reads CAISEIGSNQPQHF. CDR3 nucleotides: TGTGCCATCAGTGAAATCGGGAGCAATCAGCCCCAGCATTTT.